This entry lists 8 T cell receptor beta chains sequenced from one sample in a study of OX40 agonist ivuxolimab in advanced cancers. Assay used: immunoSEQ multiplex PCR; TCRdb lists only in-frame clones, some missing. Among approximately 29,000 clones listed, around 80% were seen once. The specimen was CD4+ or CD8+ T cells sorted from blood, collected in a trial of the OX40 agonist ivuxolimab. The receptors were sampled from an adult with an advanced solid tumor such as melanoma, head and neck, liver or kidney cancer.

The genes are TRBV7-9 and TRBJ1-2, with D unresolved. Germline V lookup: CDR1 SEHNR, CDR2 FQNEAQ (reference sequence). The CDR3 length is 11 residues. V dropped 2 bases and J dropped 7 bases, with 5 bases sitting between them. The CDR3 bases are TGTGCCAGCAGCTTATCGGTTGGCTACACCTTC. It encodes CASSLSVGYTF.

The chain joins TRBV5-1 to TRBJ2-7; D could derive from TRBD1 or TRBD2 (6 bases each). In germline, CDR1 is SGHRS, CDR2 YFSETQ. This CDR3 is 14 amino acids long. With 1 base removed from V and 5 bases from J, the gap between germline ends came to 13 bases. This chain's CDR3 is CASSLRGLWDEQYF. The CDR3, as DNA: TGCGCCAGCAGCTTGCGGGGGCTCTGGGACGAGCAGTACTTC.

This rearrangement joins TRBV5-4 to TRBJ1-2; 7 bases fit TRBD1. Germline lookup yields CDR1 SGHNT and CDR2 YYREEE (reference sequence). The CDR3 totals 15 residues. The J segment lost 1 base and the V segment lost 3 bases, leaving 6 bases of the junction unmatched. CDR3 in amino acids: CASSYRGADNYGYTF. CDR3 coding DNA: TGTGCCAGCAGCTACAGGGGAGCGGATAACTATGGCTACACCTTC.

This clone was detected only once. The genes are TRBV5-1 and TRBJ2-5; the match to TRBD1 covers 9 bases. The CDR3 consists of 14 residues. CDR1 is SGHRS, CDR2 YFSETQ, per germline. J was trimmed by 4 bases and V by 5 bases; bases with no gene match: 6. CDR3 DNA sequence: TGCGCCAGCAGTCCCGGGACAGGGAGAGAGACCCAGTACTTC. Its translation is CASSPGTGRETQYF. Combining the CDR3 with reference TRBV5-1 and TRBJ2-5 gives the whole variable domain KAGVTQTPRYLIKTRGQQVTLSCSPISGHRSVSWYQQTPGQGLQFLFEYFSETQRNKGNFPGRFSGRQFSNSRSEMNVSTLELGDSALYLCASSPGTGRETQYFGPGTRLLVL.

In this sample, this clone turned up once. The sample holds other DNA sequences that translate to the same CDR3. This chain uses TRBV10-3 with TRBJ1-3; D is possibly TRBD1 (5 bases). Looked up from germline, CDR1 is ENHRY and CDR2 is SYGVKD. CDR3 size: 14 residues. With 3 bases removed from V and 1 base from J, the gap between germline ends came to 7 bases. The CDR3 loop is CAISDWGSGNTIYF. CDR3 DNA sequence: TGTGCCATCAGTGATTGGGGGTCTGGAAACACCATATATTTT.

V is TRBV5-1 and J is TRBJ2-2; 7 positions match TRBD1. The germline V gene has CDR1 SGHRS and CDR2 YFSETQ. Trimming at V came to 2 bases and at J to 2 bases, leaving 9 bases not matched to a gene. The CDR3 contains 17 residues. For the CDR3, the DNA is TGCGCCAGCAGCTTAATTACCGGGACAGATAACACCGGGGAGCTGTTTTTT. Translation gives CASSLITGTDNTGELFF.

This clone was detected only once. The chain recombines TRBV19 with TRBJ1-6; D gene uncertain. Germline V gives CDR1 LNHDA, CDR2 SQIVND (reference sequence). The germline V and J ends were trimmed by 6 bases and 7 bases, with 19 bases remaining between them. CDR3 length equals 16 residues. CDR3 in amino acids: CASRVIFDSVNSPLHF. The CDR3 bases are TGTGCCAGTAGGGTGATATTCGACTCAGTGAATTCACCCCTCCACTTT.

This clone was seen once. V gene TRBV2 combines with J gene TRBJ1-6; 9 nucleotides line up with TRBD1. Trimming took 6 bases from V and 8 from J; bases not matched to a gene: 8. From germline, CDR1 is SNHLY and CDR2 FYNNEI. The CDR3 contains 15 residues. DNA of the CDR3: TGTGCCAGCAGAGGCCGGGGACAGGGTCATTCACCCCTCCACTTT. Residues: CASRGRGQGHSPLHF.